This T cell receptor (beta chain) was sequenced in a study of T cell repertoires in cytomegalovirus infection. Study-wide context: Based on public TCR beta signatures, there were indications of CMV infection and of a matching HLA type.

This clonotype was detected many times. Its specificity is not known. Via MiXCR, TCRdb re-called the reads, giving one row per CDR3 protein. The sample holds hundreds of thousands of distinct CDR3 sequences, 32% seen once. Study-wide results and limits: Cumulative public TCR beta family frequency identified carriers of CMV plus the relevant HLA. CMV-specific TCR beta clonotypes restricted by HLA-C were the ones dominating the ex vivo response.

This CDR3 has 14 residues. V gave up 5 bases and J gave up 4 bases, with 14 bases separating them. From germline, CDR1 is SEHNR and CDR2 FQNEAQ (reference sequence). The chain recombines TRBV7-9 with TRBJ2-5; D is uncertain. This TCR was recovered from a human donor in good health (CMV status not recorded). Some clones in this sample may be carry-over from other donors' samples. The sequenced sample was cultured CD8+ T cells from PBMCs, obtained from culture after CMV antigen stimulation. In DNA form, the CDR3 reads TGTGCCAGCAGCCCCGTGGGGTCCGTAGAGACCCAGTACTTC. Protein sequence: CASSPVGSVETQYF. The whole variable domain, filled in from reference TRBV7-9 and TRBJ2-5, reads DTGVSQNPRHKITKRGQNVTFRCDPISEHNRLYWYRQTLGQGPEFLTYFQNEAQLEKSRLLSDRFSAERPKGSFSTLEIQRTEQGDSAMYLCASSPVGSVETQYFGPGTRLLVL.